This entry describes one T cell receptor beta chain. Its target is not known. This table comes from immunoSEQ multiplex PCR, and its TCRdb copy is limited to in-frame clones, with some not included. The sample shows roughly 300,000 clones, 80% to 90% of them seen only once. The CDR3 totals 11 residues. V lost 5 bases and J 3 bases, leaving 4 bases between the germline ends. Germline V lookup: CDR1 DFQATT, CDR2 SNEGSKA (reference sequence). This entry comes from a study of cytomegalovirus exposure and HLA in healthy donors. Findings and caveats of the study: The TCR clusters that emerged in the first cohort tended, a later analysis found, to co-occur in the 120 or so validation repertoires.

This TCR came from a woman between 18 and 29 years old in good health and CMV-seronegative. The sequenced material came from PBMCs. V usage is TRBV20-1 and J usage is TRBJ1-4; D is unresolved. The CDR3 sequence is CSARSNEKLFF. The CDR3 DNA reads TGCAGTGCTCGTTCTAATGAAAAACTGTTTTTT.